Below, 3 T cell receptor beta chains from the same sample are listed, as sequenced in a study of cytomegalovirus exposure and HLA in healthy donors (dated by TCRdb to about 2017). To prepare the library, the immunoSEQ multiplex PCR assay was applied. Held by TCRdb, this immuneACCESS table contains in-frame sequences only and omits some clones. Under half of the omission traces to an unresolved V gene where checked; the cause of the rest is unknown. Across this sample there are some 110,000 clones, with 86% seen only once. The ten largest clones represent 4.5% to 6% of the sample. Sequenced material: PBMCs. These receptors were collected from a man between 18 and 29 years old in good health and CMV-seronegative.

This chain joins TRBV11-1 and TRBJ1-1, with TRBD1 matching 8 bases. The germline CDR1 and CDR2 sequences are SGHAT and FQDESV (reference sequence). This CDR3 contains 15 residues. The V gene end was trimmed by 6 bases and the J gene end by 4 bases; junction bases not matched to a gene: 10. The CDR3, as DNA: TGTGCCAGCAGTAGGACCCAGGGGGCGAGCACTGAAGCTTTCTTT. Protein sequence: CASSRTQGASTEAFF.

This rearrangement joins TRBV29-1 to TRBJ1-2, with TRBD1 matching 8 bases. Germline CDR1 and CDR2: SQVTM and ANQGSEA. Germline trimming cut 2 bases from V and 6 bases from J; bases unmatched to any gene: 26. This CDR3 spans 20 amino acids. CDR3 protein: CSVERAWGQDLTTLNDGYTF. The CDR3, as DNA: TGCAGCGTTGAACGGGCCTGGGGACAGGACCTAACAACTCTCAACGATGGCTACACCTTC. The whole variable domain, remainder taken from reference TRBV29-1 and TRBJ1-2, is SAVISQKPSRDICQRGTSLTIQCQVDSQVTMMFWYRQQPGQSLTLIATANQGSEATYESGFVIDKFPISRPNLTFSTLTVSNMSPEDSSIYLCSVERAWGQDLTTLNDGYTFGSGTRLTVV.

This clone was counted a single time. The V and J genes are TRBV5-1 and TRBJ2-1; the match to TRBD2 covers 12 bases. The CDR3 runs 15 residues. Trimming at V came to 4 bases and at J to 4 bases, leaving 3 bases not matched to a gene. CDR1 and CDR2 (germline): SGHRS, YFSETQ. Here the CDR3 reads CASSEGTSGYNEQFF. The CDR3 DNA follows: TGCGCCAGCAGCGAAGGGACTAGCGGGTACAATGAGCAGTTCTTC. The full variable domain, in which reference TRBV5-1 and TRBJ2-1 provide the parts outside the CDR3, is KAGVTQTPRYLIKTRGQQVTLSCSPISGHRSVSWYQQTPGQGLQFLFEYFSETQRNKGNFPGRFSGRQFSNSRSEMNVSTLELGDSALYLCASSEGTSGYNEQFFGPGTRLTVL.